This T cell receptor (beta chain) was documented in a study of STAT3 mutations in large granular lymphocyte leukemia. Study details: Canonical activating STAT3 mutations were detected in roughly half of the longitudinally sequenced T-LGLL patients. Points from the study as a whole: TCR clonotype switching after therapy occurred in about 30% of the 18 patients. At least one immunodominant TCR beta clonotype appeared in every T-cell large granular lymphocyte leukemia patient. Suggested: STAT3 mutation was not the ancestral event for these clonal expansions.

Sequencing was performed with immunoSEQ multiplex PCR; in TCRdb, only in-frame clones are kept and a portion is missing. This table holds around 33,000 clones, around three quarters found once. Regarding this clone: Its target is unknown.

V trimming: 5 bases; J trimming: 5 bases; junction bases outside the gene matches: 7. This CDR3 region has 14 residues. Per the germline V gene, CDR1 is LNHDA and CDR2 is SQIVND (reference sequence). Material for sequencing was peripheral blood mononuclear cells. The rearrangement links TRBV19 to TRBJ2-7; 9 bases line up with TRBD2. The receptor was isolated from a woman in her forties or fifties with T-cell large granular lymphocyte leukemia. Some clones in this sample may be carry-over from other donors' samples. The CDR3 is CASSVLAGSHEQYF. CDR3 sequence (DNA): TGTGCCAGTAGTGTCCTAGCGGGAAGCCACGAGCAGTACTTC.